This TCR beta chain was sequenced in a study of CXCR3-negative and CXCR3-positive naive CD8 T cells. General study points: Because surface CD5 did not distinguish the naive subsets, TCR strength was inferred from TRB CDR3 properties. More hydrophobic TRB CDR3s were found in CXCR3-positive naive cells than in CXCR3-negative naive cells. In both naive subsets diversity was comparably high, whereas memory CD8+ cells showed much lower diversity. Comparison of naive CXCR3-negative and CXCR3-positive cells revealed similar TRBV-TRBJ usage, while memory cells differed.

Turning to this clonotype: Its antigen is unknown.

The length of the CDR3 is 18 residues. In germline, CDR1 is SGHAT, CDR2 FQNNGV. Via 5' RACE with UMI labels, TRB cDNA libraries were prepared. TCRdb re-called the 5' RACE reads; one entry per CDR3 protein, DNA not given. In all, the sample yields about 53,000 distinct CDR3 sequences. Sorting yielded triplicates of around 300,000 cells for each CD8+ T cell subset. Sequencing was done on a sample of naive CXCR3+ CD8+ T cells from blood. As for subset: CD45RO-CCR7+CD27+CD95- naive CD8+ T cells expressing CXCR3 (TNR3+). The V and J genes are TRBV11-2 and TRBJ2-1; TCRdb returns TRBD2, unconfirmable since there is no DNA. The clonotype originates from a human donor in good health. Some clones in this sample may be carry-over from other donors' samples. CDR3 loop: CASSHQSSGGAMYNEQFF.